These 17 T cell receptor beta chains originate from one sample sequenced in a study of blood T cell repertoires in COVID-19. This table comes from immunoSEQ multiplex PCR, and its TCRdb copy is limited to in-frame clones, with some not included. The sample includes roughly 90,000 clones, around 85% of them seen just once. The specimen was peripheral blood. All receptors come from a middle-aged man with acute or convalescent COVID-19.

This chain links TRBV2 with TRBJ2-3, with TRBD1 matching 9 bases. The CDR3 contains 17 residues. Germline V gene data show CDR1 as SNHLY and CDR2 as FYNNEI. After removal of 5 bases from V and 4 bases from J, the junction contained 13 bases not matched to a gene. CDR3 DNA sequence: TGTGCCAGCAGTCCCTCCCGGGACAGGGTAATTGCAGATACGCAGTATTTT. This sequence encodes CASSPSRDRVIADTQYF. Variable domain in full (rest from reference TRBV2 and TRBJ2-3): EPEVTQTPSHQVTQMGQEVILRCVPISNHLYFYWYRQILGQKVEFLVSFYNNEISEKSEIFDDQFSVERPDGSNFTLKIRSTKLEDSAMYFCASSPSRDRVIADTQYFGPGTRLTVL.

Regarding this clone: A junction boundary mismatches the germline segment, possibly from a read error. The chain joins TRBV6-5 to TRBJ2-5, with TRBD2 matching 7 bases. In germline, CDR1 is MNHEY, CDR2 SVGAGI. The CDR3 totals 11 residues. The CDR3 DNA is TGTGCAAGCAGGCGGGGGGAGACCCAGTACTTC. This codes for CASRRGETQYF.

The chain uses TRBV15 and TRBJ2-3; 14 positions agree with TRBD2. Trimming took 7 bases from V and 5 from J; bases not matched to a gene: 5. CDR1 and CDR2 (germline): LNHNV, YYDKDF (reference sequence). CDR3 size: 15 residues. The CDR3 coding sequence is TGTGCCACCAACCTCGGGACTAGCGGGGGAGATACGCAGTATTTT. Translation gives CATNLGTSGGDTQYF.

This rearrangement joins TRBV9 to TRBJ2-1; tentative D call: TRBD2 (5 bases). V was trimmed by 3 bases and J by 3 bases, leaving 16 bases between them. The CDR3 length is 16 residues. The germline CDR1 and CDR2 sequences are SGDLS and YYNGEE. This CDR3 reads CASSATLRVHYNEQFF. DNA for the CDR3: TGTGCCAGCAGCGCAACTTTGCGGGTACACTACAATGAGCAGTTCTTC.

V usage is TRBV5-4 and J usage is TRBJ2-1; D may be TRBD2 (5 bases). The CDR3 is made up of 14 amino acids. Per the germline V gene, CDR1 is SGHNT and CDR2 is YYREEE (reference sequence). V gave up 0 bases and J gave up 10 bases, with 14 bases separating them. DNA for the CDR3: TGTGCCAGCAGCTTGGAGTCGGAGGCTCCCGAGCAGTTCTTC. This encodes CASSLESEAPEQFF.

V usage is TRBV10-3 and J usage is TRBJ1-1; 7 nucleotides line up with TRBD1. J was trimmed by 3 bases and V by 11 bases; bases with no gene match: 9. CDR1 is ENHRY and CDR2 is SYGVKD in the germline V gene. The CDR3 contains 13 residues. The CDR3 sequence is CALSRGQHTEAFF. CDR3 nucleotides: TGTGCCTTGTCAAGGGGGCAGCACACTGAAGCTTTCTTT.

V usage is TRBV19 and J usage is TRBJ1-1, with 8 bases aligning to TRBD1. Germline values: CDR1 LNHDA, CDR2 SQIVND (reference sequence). V gave up 6 bases and J gave up 2 bases; unmatched junction bases: 11. The CDR3 loop spans 16 amino acids. The CDR3: CASRRDRGAGNTEAFF. The DNA of the CDR3 is TGTGCCAGTAGGCGCGACAGGGGAGCGGGAAACACTGAAGCTTTCTTT.

The chain couples TRBV30 to TRBJ2-7; 12 bases map to TRBD2. CDR1 is GTSNPN, CDR2 SVGIG, per germline (reference sequence). J gave up 2 bases and V 4 bases, and 3 bases lay outside the gene matches. The CDR3 length is 14 residues. CDR3 residues: CAWTGTSGPYEQYF. The CDR3 DNA reads as TGTGCCTGGACCGGGACTAGCGGGCCCTACGAGCAGTACTTC.

This chain links TRBV7-2 with TRBJ2-3, with a weak D call TRBD2 (7 bases). The CDR3 totals 15 residues. Germline CDR1 SGHTA, CDR2 FQGNSA. V lost 1 base to trimming and J lost 8 bases, with 16 bases between them. The CDR3 is CASSLERGARATQYF. The DNA for the CDR3 is TGTGCCAGCAGCTTAGAACGGGGGGCTCGAGCTACGCAGTATTTT.

This clone was counted a single time. The chain joins TRBV12-3 or TRBV12-4 to TRBJ1-4; D uncertain. CDR3 length: 12 amino acids. V lost 6 bases to trimming and J lost 11 bases, with 13 bases between them. CDR3 coding DNA: TGTGCCAGCAGGTCTGGAGGTGGCAAACTGTTTTTT. It translates to CASRSGGGKLFF.

The DNA for the CDR3 is TGCGCCAGCAGCCAAGATGGACAGCTCAATGAAAAACTGTTTTTT. Its protein is CASSQDGQLNEKLFF. The V call is TRBV4-1, the J call TRBJ1-4; D might be TRBD1 (6 bases). This CDR3 is 15 amino acids long. Germline CDR1 and CDR2: MGHRA and YSYEKL. V lost 0 bases and J 5 bases, leaving 10 bases between the germline ends.

J is TRBJ2-7 and V is TRBV30; D gene uncertain. Trimming stripped 3 bases from V and 3 bases from J, with 18 bases between. The CDR3 is 15 amino acids. Germline values: CDR1 GTSNPN, CDR2 SVGIG (reference sequence). The DNA for the CDR3 is TGTGCCTGGAGCGACATCACAAGAGATCGCTACGAGCAGTACTTC. Its translation: CAWSDITRDRYEQYF.

About this clone: At one end the junction does not follow the germline gene, possibly because of a read error. The chain recombines TRBV6-7 with TRBJ1-1; 7 nucleotides line up with TRBD1. TRBV6-7 is identified as an open reading frame with a role that is uncertain. The CDR3 length is 11 residues. The CDR3 region has the DNA TGTGCCAGCAGTTACTCTGACAGGGACGTTTTT. It encodes CASSYSDRDVF.

This chain joins TRBV10-3 and TRBJ1-4; 9 bases agree with TRBD1. Germline-derived CDR1 and CDR2 are ENHRY and SYGVKD. The V and J ends lost 0 bases and 8 bases, in that order; junction bases with no gene match: 4. This CDR3 is 15 amino acids long. CDR3 coding DNA: TGTGCCATCAGTGAGTCAGCGGGACAGGGAGAAAAACTGTTTTTT. The encoded protein is CAISESAGQGEKLFF.

The rearrangement uses TRBV6-2 or TRBV6-3 and TRBJ2-2; 9 bases line up with TRBD2. CDR3 size: 15 residues. V gave up 5 bases and J gave up 3 bases; unmatched junction bases: 4. CDR1 and CDR2 (germline): MNHEY, SVGEGT. The CDR3: CASSNAGGYTGELFF. The CDR3 DNA sequence: TGTGCCAGCAGTAACGCGGGGGGGTACACCGGGGAGCTGTTTTTT.

V and J are TRBV19 and TRBJ2-3; 9 nucleotides agree with TRBD1. From germline, CDR1 is LNHDA and CDR2 SQIVND (reference sequence). Losses at the gene ends were 10 bases for V and 4 bases for J; bases not matched to a gene: 6. The CDR3 sequence is 13 residues long. The CDR3 DNA reads TGTGCCACCCGGGACAGGGTCTCAGATACGCAGTATTTT. Translation: CATRDRVSDTQYF.

V gene TRBV2 combines with J gene TRBJ2-1; maybe TRBD1 (5 bases). Trimming cost V 6 bases and J 8 bases, with 17 bases left between them. Germline-derived CDR1 and CDR2 are SNHLY and FYNNEI. The CDR3 length is 14 residues. For the CDR3, the DNA is TGTGCCAGCAGAGACAGTACAAATATCGATGAGCAGTTCTTC. Encoded protein: CASRDSTNIDEQFF.